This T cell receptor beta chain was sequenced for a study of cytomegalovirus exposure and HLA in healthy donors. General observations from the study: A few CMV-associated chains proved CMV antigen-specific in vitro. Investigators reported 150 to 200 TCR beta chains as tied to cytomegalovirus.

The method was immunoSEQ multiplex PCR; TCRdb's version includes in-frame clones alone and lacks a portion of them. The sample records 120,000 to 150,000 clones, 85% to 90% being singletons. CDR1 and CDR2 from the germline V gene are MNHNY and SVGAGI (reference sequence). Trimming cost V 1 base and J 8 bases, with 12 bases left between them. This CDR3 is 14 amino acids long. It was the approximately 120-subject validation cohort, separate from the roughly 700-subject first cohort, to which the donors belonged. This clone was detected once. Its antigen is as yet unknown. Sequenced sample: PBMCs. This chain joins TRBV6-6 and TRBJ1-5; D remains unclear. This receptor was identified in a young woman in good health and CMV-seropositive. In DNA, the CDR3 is TGTGCCAGCAGTTACTTAGGCGGTCCAGAGCCCCAGCATTTT. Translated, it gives CASSYLGGPEPQHF.